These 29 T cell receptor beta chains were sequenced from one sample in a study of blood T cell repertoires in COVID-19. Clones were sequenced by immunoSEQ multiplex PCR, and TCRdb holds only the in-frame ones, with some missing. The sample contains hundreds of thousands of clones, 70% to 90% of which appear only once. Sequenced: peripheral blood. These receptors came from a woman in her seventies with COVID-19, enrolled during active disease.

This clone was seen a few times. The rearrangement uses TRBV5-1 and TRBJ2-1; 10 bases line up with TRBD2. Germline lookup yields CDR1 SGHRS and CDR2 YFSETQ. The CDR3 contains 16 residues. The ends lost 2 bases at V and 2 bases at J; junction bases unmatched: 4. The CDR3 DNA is TGCGCCAGCAGCTTAATAGCGGGGGGAACCTACAATGAGCAGTTCTTC. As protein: CASSLIAGGTYNEQFF.

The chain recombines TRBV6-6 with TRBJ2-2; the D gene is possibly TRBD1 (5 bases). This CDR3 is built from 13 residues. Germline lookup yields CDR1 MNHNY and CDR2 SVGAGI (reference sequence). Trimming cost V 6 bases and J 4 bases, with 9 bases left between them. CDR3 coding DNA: TGTGCCAGCAGCAGGGTCGGCACCGGGGAGCTGTTTTTT. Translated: CASSRVGTGELFF.

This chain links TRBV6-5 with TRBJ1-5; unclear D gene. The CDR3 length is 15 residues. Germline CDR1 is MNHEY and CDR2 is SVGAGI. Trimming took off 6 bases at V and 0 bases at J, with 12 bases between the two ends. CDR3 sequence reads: CASRGETNSNQPQHF. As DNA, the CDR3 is TGTGCCAGCAGGGGAGAGACGAATAGCAATCAGCCCCAGCATTTT.

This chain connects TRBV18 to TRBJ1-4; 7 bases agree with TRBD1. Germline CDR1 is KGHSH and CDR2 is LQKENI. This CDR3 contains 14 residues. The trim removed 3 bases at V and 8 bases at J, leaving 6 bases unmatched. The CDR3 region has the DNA TGTGCCAGCTCACCGATGGGACAGCGAGAAAAACTGTTTTTT. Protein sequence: CASSPMGQREKLFF.

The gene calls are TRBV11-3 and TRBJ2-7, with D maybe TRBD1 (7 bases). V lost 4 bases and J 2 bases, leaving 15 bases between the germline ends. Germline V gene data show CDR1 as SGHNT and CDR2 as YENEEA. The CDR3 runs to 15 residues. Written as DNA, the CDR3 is TGTGCCAGCAGCTACAGGACAGGAGGGGCCTACGAGCAGTACTTC. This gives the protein CASSYRTGGAYEQYF.

CDR3 loop: CASSGQGASYGYTF. In DNA, the CDR3 is TGTGCCAGCAGTGGACAGGGGGCTAGCTATGGCTACACCTTC. The rearrangement links TRBV2 to TRBJ1-2, with 10 bases identical to TRBD1. CDR1 is SNHLY, CDR2 FYNNEI, per germline. The CDR3 extends over 14 amino acids. J gave up 4 bases and V 4 bases, and 3 bases lay outside the gene matches.

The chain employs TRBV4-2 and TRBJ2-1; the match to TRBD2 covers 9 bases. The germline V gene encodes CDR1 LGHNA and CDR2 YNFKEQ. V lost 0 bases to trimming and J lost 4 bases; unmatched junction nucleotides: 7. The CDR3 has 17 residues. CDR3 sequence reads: CASSQEGLAGNYNEQFF. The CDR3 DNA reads TGTGCCAGCAGCCAAGAGGGTCTAGCGGGAAATTACAATGAGCAGTTCTTC.

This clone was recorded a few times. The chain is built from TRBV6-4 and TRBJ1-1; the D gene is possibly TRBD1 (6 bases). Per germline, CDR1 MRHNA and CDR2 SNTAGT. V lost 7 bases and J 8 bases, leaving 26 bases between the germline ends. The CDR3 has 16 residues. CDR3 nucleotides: TGTGCCAGCACCATACCGGACAGATCGGCGCCGGGGGAAGCTTTCTTT. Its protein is CASTIPDRSAPGEAFF.

The CDR3 region has the DNA TGTGCCAGCAGTTACCGCCTACAGGGGGACCCCTACAATGAGCAGTTCTTC. Its translation: CASSYRLQGDPYNEQFF. The J gene is TRBJ2-1, the V gene TRBV6-2 or TRBV6-3; 8 nucleotides match TRBD1. The CDR3 is made up of 17 amino acids. V lost 2 bases and J lost 2; bases outside the gene matches: 8. CDR1 and CDR2 from the germline V gene are MNHEY and SVGEGT.

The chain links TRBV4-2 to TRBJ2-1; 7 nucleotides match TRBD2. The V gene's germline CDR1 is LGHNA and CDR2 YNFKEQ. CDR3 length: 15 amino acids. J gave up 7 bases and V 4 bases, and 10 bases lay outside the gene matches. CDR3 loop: CASSLEAGKPNEQFF. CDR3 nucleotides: TGTGCCAGCAGCCTAGAAGCGGGGAAGCCAAATGAGCAGTTCTTC.

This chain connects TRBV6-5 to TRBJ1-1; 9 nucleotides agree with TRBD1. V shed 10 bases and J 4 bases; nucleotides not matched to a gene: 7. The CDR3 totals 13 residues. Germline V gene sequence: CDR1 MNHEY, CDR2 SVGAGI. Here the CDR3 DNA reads TGTGCCACCCGACAGGGGGTGAGCACTGAAGCTTTCTTT. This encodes CATRQGVSTEAFF.

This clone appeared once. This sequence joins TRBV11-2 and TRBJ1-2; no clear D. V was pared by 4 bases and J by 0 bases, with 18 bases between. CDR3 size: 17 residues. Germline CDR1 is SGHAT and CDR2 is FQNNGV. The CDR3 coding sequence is TGTGCCAGCAGCTCCCGGGGTTCCTCCTCTACTAACTATGGCTACACCTTC. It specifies CASSSRGSSSTNYGYTF.

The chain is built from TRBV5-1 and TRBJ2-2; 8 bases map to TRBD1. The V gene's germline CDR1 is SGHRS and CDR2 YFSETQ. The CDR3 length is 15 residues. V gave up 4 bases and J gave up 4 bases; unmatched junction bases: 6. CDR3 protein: CASSGQGLGTGELFF. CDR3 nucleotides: TGCGCCAGCAGCGGACAGGGATTGGGCACCGGGGAGCTGTTTTTT.

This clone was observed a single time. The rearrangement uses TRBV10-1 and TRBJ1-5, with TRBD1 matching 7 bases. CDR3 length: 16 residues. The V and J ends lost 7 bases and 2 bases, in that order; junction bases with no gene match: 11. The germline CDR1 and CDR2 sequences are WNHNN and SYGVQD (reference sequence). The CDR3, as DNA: TGCGCCAGCATCCGGAGGGGGCGCTGGGGCAATCAGCCCCAGCATTTT. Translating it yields CASIRRGRWGNQPQHF.

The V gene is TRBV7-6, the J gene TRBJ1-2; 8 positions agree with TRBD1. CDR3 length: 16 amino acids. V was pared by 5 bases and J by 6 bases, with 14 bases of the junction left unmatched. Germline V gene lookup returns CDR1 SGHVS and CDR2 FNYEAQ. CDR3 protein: CASSPRTGLTSNGYTF. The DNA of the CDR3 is TGTGCCAGCAGCCCCAGGACAGGGCTAACTAGTAATGGCTACACCTTC.

In DNA, the CDR3 is TGTGCCAGCAGCTTAAGTCCCAGGGGCAACGAGCAGTACTTC. Translated: CASSLSPRGNEQYF. The rearrangement joins TRBV7-2 to TRBJ2-7; maybe TRBD1 (6 bases). V was trimmed by 2 bases and J by 5 bases, leaving 13 bases between them. The CDR3 is made up of 14 amino acids. The germline V gene encodes CDR1 SGHTA and CDR2 FQGNSA.

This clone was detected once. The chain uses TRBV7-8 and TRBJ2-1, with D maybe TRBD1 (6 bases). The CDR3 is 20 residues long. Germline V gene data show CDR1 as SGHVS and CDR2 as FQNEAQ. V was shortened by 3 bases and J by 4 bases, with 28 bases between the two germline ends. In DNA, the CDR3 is TGTGCCAGCAGCTTTAGAGGGGACCGTGTGACAGGACTGGAGTACAATGAGCAGTTCTTC. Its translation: CASSFRGDRVTGLEYNEQFF.

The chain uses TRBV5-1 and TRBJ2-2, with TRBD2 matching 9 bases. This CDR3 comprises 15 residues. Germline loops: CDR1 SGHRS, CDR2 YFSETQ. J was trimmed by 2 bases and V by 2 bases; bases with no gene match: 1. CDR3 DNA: TGCGCCAGCAGCTTAGCGGGGGGCAACACCGGGGAGCTGTTTTTT. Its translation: CASSLAGGNTGELFF.

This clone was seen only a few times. The CDR3 region is CASSEGRISGNTIYF. As DNA, the CDR3 is TGTGCCAGCAGTGAGGGGCGTATCTCTGGAAACACCATATATTTT. V gene TRBV2 combines with J gene TRBJ1-3; maybe TRBD1 (5 bases). CDR3 length: 15 residues. Trimming stripped 3 bases from V and 0 bases from J, with 9 bases between. Germline values: CDR1 SNHLY, CDR2 FYNNEI. Using reference TRBV2 and TRBJ1-3 for the parts outside the CDR3, the full variable domain is EPEVTQTPSHQVTQMGQEVILRCVPISNHLYFYWYRQILGQKVEFLVSFYNNEISEKSEIFDDQFSVERPDGSNFTLKIRSTKLEDSAMYFCASSEGRISGNTIYFGEGSWLTVV.

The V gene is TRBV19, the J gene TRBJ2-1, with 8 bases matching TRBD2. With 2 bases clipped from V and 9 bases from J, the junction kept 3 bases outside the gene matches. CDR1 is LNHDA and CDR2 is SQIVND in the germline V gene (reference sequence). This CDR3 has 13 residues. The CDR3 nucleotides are TGTGCCAGTAGTATAACGGCGGGGGGTGAGCAGTTCTTC. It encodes CASSITAGGEQFF.

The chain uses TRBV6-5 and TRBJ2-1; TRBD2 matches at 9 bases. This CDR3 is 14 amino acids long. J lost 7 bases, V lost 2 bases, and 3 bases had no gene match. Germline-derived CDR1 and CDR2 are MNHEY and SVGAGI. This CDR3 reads CASSYAGGRNEQFF. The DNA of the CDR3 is TGTGCCAGCAGTTACGCGGGGGGGAGAAATGAGCAGTTCTTC.

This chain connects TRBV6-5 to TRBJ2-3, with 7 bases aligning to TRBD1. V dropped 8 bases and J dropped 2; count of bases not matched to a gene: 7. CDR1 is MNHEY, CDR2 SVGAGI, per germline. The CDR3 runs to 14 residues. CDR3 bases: TGTGCCAGCTCCAGGGGGAGCTTCACAGATACGCAGTATTTT. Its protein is CASSRGSFTDTQYF.

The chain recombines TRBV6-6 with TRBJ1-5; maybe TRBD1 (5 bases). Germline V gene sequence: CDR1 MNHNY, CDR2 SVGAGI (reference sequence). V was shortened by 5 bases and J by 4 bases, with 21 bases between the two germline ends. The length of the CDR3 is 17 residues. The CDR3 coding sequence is TGTGCCAGCAGTCCCCTCTTTGGGGGGGATGGAAATCAGCCCCAGCATTTT. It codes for CASSPLFGGDGNQPQHF.

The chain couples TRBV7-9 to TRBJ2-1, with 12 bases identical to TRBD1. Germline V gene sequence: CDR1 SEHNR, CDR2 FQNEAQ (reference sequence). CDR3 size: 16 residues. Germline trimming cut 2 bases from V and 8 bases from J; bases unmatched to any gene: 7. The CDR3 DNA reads TGTGCCAGCAGCTTAACGGGACAGGGGGCGAAGGATGAGCAGTTCTTC. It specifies CASSLTGQGAKDEQFF. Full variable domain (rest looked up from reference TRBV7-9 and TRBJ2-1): DTGVSQNPRHKITKRGQNVTFRCDPISEHNRLYWYRQTLGQGPEFLTYFQNEAQLEKSRLLSDRFSAERPKGSFSTLEIQRTEQGDSAMYLCASSLTGQGAKDEQFFGPGTRLTVL.

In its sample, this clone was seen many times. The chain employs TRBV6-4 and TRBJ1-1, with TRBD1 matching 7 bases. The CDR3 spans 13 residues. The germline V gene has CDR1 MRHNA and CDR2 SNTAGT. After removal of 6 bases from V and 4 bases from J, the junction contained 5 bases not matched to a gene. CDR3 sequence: CASSRDSVTEAFF. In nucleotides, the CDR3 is TGTGCCAGCAGCAGGGACAGTGTCACTGAAGCTTTCTTT.

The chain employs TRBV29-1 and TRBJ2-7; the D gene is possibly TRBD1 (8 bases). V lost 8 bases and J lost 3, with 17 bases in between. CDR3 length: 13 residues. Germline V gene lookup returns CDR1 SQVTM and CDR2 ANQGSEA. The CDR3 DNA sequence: TGCAGCATAGAACAGGGGGGGCGCTACGAGCAGTACTTC. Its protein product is CSIEQGGRYEQYF.

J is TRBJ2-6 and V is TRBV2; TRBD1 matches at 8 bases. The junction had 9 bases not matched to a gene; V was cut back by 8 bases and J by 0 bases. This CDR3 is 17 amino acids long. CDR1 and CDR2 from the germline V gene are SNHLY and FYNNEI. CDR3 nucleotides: TGTGCCAGCCTTGGGACAGGTCTTTACTCTGGGGCCAACGTCCTGACTTTC. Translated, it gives CASLGTGLYSGANVLTF.

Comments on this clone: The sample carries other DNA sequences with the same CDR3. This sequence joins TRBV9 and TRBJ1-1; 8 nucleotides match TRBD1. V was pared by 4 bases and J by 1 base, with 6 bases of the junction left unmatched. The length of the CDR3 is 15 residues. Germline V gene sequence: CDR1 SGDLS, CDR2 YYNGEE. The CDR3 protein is CASSPRTGQNTEAFF. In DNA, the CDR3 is TGTGCCAGCAGCCCTCGGACAGGGCAGAACACTGAAGCTTTCTTT.

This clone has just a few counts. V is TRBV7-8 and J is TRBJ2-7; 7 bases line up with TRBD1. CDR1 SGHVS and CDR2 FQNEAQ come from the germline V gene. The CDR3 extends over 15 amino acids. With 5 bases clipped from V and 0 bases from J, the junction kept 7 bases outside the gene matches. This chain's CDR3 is CASSTTTGTSYEQYF. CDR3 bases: TGTGCCAGCAGCACAACGACAGGGACCTCCTACGAGCAGTACTTC. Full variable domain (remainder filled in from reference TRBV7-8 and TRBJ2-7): GAGVSQSPRYKVAKRGQDVALRCDPISGHVSLFWYQQALGQGPEFLTYFQNEAQLDKSGLPSDRFFAERPEGSVSTLKIQRTQQEDSAVYLCASSTTTGTSYEQYFGPGTRLTVT.